A selection of T cell receptor beta chains follows, all from one sample in a study of blood T cell repertoires in COVID-19. The protocol was immunoSEQ multiplex PCR, while the TCRdb copy is restricted to in-frame clones and leaves out a portion. The sample has some 180,000 clones, 70% to 90% seen once. The sequencing sample was made of peripheral blood. The origin of the receptors is a man aged 60-69 years with active or convalescent COVID-19. Both conserved end residues are part of each CDR3.

v_call	j_call	cdr3_aa
TRBV29-1	TRBJ2-7	CSFWDSKTYEQYF
TRBV6-4	TRBJ2-2	CASRATSGGDTGELFF
TRBV24-1	TRBJ2-1	CATSDPNRNEQFF
TRBV9	TRBJ1-2	CASRVAGGDRGRGYTF
TRBV5-6	TRBJ1-6	CVSSFNRDSPLHF
TRBV18	TRBJ1-1	CASSPPGNRRNTEAFF
TRBV6-5	TRBJ2-3	CASRTSGGAPDTQYF
TRBV7-9	TRBJ1-5	CASSLSGGNQPQHF
TRBV5-1	TRBJ1-3	CASSLTDLSSGNTIYF
TRBV7-9	TRBJ2-3	CASSSSDTQYF
TRBV9	TRBJ2-1	CASSVAPWLAGAYNEQFF
TRBV18	TRBJ2-3	CASSVVGTSTDTQYF
TRBV18	TRBJ2-3	CASSPIGQGSTDTQYF
TRBV2	TRBJ1-2	CASSATGDHGYTF
TRBV5-6	TRBJ2-1	CASSLAWQGGVEQFF
TRBV24-1	TRBJ2-1	CATSPGQGYNEQFF
TRBV2	TRBJ2-3	CASSDGTGRQFGTDTQYF
TRBV7-8	TRBJ1-2	CASSLDTNYGYTF
TRBV2	TRBJ1-2	CASRQGRSNYGYTF
TRBV3-1/TRBV3-2	TRBJ2-7	CASSQLTGITYEQYF
TRBV7-9	TRBJ1-3	CASIDRAAGNTIYF
TRBV19	TRBJ1-2	CARRDGRGGYTF
TRBV7-7	TRBJ2-1	CASSLGQYNEQFF
TRBV2	TRBJ2-5	CASNGQGLLWETQYF
TRBV10-3	TRBJ1-5	CAISDLGANQPQHF
TRBV19	TRBJ2-1	CASSIRAEQFF
TRBV29-1	TRBJ2-4	CSVAGGSIAKNIQYF
TRBV15	TRBJ2-5	CATSRGGQLAQETQYF
TRBV5-1	TRBJ1-2	CASSPGTDSLNYGYTF
TRBV7-3	TRBJ2-7	CASSFNQRGEQYF
TRBV7-2	TRBJ1-2	CASSLARLSAGGYTF
TRBV11-2	TRBJ1-1	CASSLARGVAEAFF
TRBV10-3	TRBJ2-5	CAISETSGGTGGTQYF
TRBV5-1	TRBJ2-7	CASSSSVDRVWGHEQYF
TRBV5-1	TRBJ1-5	CASSFNPGGNQPQHF
TRBV5-1	TRBJ1-4	CASSLGPTGGAVEKLFF
TRBV5-1	TRBJ2-3	CASSLQPSITDTQYF
TRBV24-1	TRBJ1-2	CATSDPGQISYGYTF
TRBV9	TRBJ2-2	CASSSRYTGELFF
TRBV5-1	TRBJ1-6	CASSLAEDSPLHF
TRBV24-1	TRBJ2-3	CATSDPGQGSTDTQYF
TRBV28	TRBJ1-4	CASLAGETEKLFF
TRBV11-2	TRBJ2-1	CASSSRGKGALAGVEQFF
TRBV5-4	TRBJ2-1	CASSPGNQRRNEQFF
TRBV9	TRBJ1-2	CASSSGFDGYTF
TRBV4-1	TRBJ1-6	CASSQEGRDRGSPLHF
TRBV24-1	TRBJ1-2	CATSDPGQANYGYTF
TRBV2	TRBJ2-7	CAGAGGPEYEQYF
TRBV7-3	TRBJ2-3	CASSLMTGNTDTQYF
TRBV10-3	TRBJ1-2	CAISLDSYGYTF
TRBV11-2	TRBJ2-7	CASSLEGQPGYEQYF
TRBV5-6	TRBJ1-5	CASSTAGVRHVEPQHF
TRBV2	TRBJ2-7	CASSEGPGNTYEQYF